This T cell receptor (beta chain) stems from a study of T cell responses to AZD1222 COVID-19 vaccine. Findings and limits, study-wide: The study identified only six AZD1222 recipients as seropositive at baseline. Nearly half of unique spike-specific TCRs reportedly avoided B.1.351 and B.1.1.7 mutated regions. At 160-218 and 743-854, vaccine-associated CD4 TCRs were dominant, and they spanned spike.

Germline assignment: CDR1 MNHNS and CDR2 SASEGT. The CDR3 loop spans 17 amino acids. Trimming took 0 bases from V and 7 from J, leaving 19 bases between them. The study pooled second doses at about 4 or about 12 weeks. Libraries were prepared by immunoSEQ multiplex PCR; TCRdb keeps only in-frame clonotypes and omits some of them. Here the sample spans tens of thousands of clones, about 93% being singletons. A note on this clone: Its antigen is unidentified.

The origin of this receptor is an adult who received the AZD1222 COVID-19 vaccine. This specimen was peripheral blood, taken 28 days after the second AZD1222 dose. The genes are TRBV6-1 and TRBJ2-1, with TRBD2 as a possible D gene (6 bases). Here the CDR3 DNA reads TGTGCCAGCAGTGAAGCGTTTGGCGGGGCCCTGTGGAATGAGCAGTTCTTC. This encodes CASSEAFGGALWNEQFF.